Listed here are 10 T cell receptor beta chains from one sample, sequenced in a study of Tregs in tolerant kidney transplant recipients. The method was immunoSEQ multiplex PCR; TCRdb's version includes in-frame clones alone and lacks a portion of them. The sample shows approximately 99,000 clones, almost 90% of them seen only once. This material consisted of CD4+ T cells from blood, taken before the transplant. The source is a human donor who received a combined kidney and bone marrow transplant.

This chain connects TRBV28 to TRBJ2-1; D not resolved. V dropped 4 bases and J dropped 5 bases, with 3 bases sitting between them. The CDR3 is 11 residues long. The germline V gene encodes CDR1 MDHEN and CDR2 SYDVKM. The chain's CDR3 is CASSSDNEQFF. The CDR3 coding sequence is TGTGCCAGCAGTTCAGACAATGAGCAGTTCTTC.

The chain combines TRBV5-1 with TRBJ2-2, with D hard to call. V dropped 3 bases and J dropped 6 bases, with 12 bases sitting between them. The length of the CDR3 is 14 residues. In germline, CDR1 is SGHRS, CDR2 YFSETQ. The CDR3 spells CASSSPFLPGELFF. The CDR3, as DNA: TGCGCCAGCAGCTCCCCTTTCCTCCCCGGGGAGCTGTTTTTT.

The chain recombines TRBV7-2 with TRBJ1-5; the D is unclear. This CDR3 comprises 15 residues. V shed 1 base and J shed 2 bases, with 9 bases lying between them. The germline gives CDR1 SGHTA, CDR2 FQGNSA. In nucleotides, the CDR3 is TGTGCCAGCAGCTTAGGGCAGATTGGCAATCAGCCCCAGCATTTT. This codes for CASSLGQIGNQPQHF. Full variable domain (remainder filled in from reference TRBV7-2 and TRBJ1-5): GAGVSQSPSNKVTEKGKDVELRCDPISGHTALYWYRQSLGQGLEFLIYFQGNSAPDKSGLPSDRFSAERTGGSVSTLTIQRTQQEDSAVYLCASSLGQIGNQPQHFGDGTRLSIL.

The V gene is TRBV5-4, the J gene TRBJ2-7; TRBD1 is a possible D gene (6 bases). Trimming removed 1 base at V and 1 base at J, with 9 bases between. The germline V gene encodes CDR1 SGHNT and CDR2 YYREEE (reference sequence). This CDR3 is built from 14 residues. CDR3 in amino acids: CASSLSGESYEQYF. The CDR3 DNA is TGTGCCAGCAGCTTGTCAGGGGAGTCCTACGAGCAGTACTTC.

This chain links TRBV6-1 with TRBJ1-1, with 7 bases matching TRBD1. The ends lost 7 bases at V and 2 bases at J; junction bases unmatched: 4. This CDR3 contains 13 residues. Germline CDR1 MNHNS, CDR2 SASEGT. CDR3 bases: TGTGCCAGCACGACAGGGATAAACACTGAAGCTTTCTTT. Encoded protein: CASTTGINTEAFF.

The gene calls are TRBV25-1 and TRBJ1-2, with a tentative D call TRBD1 (5 bases). V was pared by 8 bases and J by 0 bases, with 13 bases between. The CDR3 totals 14 residues. CDR1 and CDR2 (germline): MGHDK, SYGVNS. CDR3 residues: CASEAGPPNYGYTF. In nucleotides, the CDR3 is TGTGCCAGCGAAGCGGGACCGCCTAACTATGGCTACACCTTC.

The chain links TRBV7-2 to TRBJ2-1; D remains unclear. V lost 2 bases and J 13 bases, leaving 12 bases between the germline ends. The CDR3 is 12 amino acids. CDR1 and CDR2 from the germline V gene are SGHTA and FQGNSA. The CDR3 nucleotides are TGTGCCAGCAGCTTATCATACGTCTACCAGTTCTTC. It codes for CASSLSYVYQFF.

This chain connects TRBV11-2 to TRBJ1-1; D uncertain. Trimming pared 5 bases from V and 4 bases from J, leaving 14 bases between. This CDR3 has 14 residues. Germline V lookup: CDR1 SGHAT, CDR2 FQNNGV. The CDR3 here is CASSRGGLITEAFF. The CDR3 nucleotides are TGTGCCAGCAGCCGCGGCGGACTGATCACTGAAGCTTTCTTT.

The rearrangement uses TRBV2 and TRBJ1-2; 8 nucleotides line up with TRBD1. This CDR3 has 13 amino acids. With V trimmed by 2 bases and J by 7 bases, 3 bases remained unmatched. In germline, CDR1 is SNHLY, CDR2 FYNNEI. The CDR3 region is CASSEMQGAGYTF. The CDR3 bases are TGTGCCAGCAGTGAAATGCAGGGGGCTGGCTACACCTTC.

This chain connects TRBV2 to TRBJ1-5; 9 positions match TRBD1. This CDR3 has 18 amino acids. The V gene end was trimmed by 3 bases and the J gene end by 0 bases; junction bases not matched to a gene: 9. The germline CDR1 and CDR2 sequences are SNHLY and FYNNEI. The CDR3: CASSDGQGSSYSNQPQHF. DNA of the CDR3: TGTGCCAGCAGTGATGGACAGGGGTCCTCATATAGCAATCAGCCCCAGCATTTT. Supplemented by reference TRBV2 and TRBJ1-5, the full variable domain reads EPEVTQTPSHQVTQMGQEVILRCVPISNHLYFYWYRQILGQKVEFLVSFYNNEISEKSEIFDDQFSVERPDGSNFTLKIRSTKLEDSAMYFCASSDGQGSSYSNQPQHFGDGTRLSIL.